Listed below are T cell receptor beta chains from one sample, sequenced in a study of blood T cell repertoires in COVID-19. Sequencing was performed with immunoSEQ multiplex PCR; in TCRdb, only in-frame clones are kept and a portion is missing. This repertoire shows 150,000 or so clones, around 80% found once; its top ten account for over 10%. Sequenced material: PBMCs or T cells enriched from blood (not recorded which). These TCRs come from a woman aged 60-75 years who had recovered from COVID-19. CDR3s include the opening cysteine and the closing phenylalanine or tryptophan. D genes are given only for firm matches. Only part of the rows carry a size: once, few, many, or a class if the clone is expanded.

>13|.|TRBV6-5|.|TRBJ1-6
CASRLGDNSPLHF
TGTGCCAGCAGGCTCGGGGATAATTCACCCCTCCACTTT
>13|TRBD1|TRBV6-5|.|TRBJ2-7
CASSYYRGTEQYF
TGTGCCAGCAGTTACTACAGGGGAACCGAGCAGTACTTC
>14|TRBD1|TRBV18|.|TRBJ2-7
CASSQDRGVDEQYF
TGTGCCAGCTCACAAGACAGGGGGGTGGACGAGCAGTACTTC
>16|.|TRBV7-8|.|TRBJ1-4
CASSLDRPATNEKLFF
TGTGCCAGCAGCCTGGACAGACCCGCAACTAATGAAAAACTGTTTTTT
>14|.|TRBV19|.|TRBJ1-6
CASTWEGGDSPLHF
TGTGCCAGCACCTGGGAAGGCGGGGATTCACCCCTCCACTTT
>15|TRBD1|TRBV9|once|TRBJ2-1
CASSEGQGGYNEQFF
TGTGCCAGCAGCGAGGGACAGGGGGGATACAATGAGCAGTTCTTC
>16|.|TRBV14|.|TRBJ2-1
CASSQDRVYTDNEQFF
TGTGCCAGCAGCCAAGATCGGGTGTATACGGACAATGAGCAGTTCTTC
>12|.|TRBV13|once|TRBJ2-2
CASSRQVGELFF
TGTGCCAGCAGCCGCCAGGTCGGGGAGCTGTTTTTT
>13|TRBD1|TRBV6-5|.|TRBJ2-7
CASRIETGREQYF
TGTGCCAGTCGTATAGAGACAGGGCGCGAGCAGTACTTC
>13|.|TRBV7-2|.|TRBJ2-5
CASSLGGRETQYF
TGTGCCAGCAGCTTAGGGGGGCGGGAGACCCAGTACTTC
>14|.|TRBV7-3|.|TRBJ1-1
CASSPGSGGTEAFF
TGTGCCAGCAGCCCGGGGAGCGGGGGTACTGAAGCTTTCTTT
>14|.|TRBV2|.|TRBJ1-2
CASRGGVSNYGYTF
TGTGCCAGCAGGGGGGGGGTCTCTAACTATGGCTACACCTTC
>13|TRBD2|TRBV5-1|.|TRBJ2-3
CASTAGGKDTQYF
TGCGCCAGCACAGCGGGGGGCAAAGATACGCAGTATTTT
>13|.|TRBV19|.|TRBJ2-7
CASRLAGSYEQYF
TGTGCCAGTAGGCTGGCGGGATCCTACGAGCAGTACTTC
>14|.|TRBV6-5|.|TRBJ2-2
CASLDRTNTGELFF
TGTGCCAGCCTTGACAGGACGAACACCGGGGAGCTGTTTTTT
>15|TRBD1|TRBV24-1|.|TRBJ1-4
CATSAPDRVGEKLFF
TGTGCCACCAGTGCACCGGACAGGGTGGGTGAAAAACTGTTTTTT
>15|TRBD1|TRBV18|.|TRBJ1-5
CASSPGQGGNQPQHF
TGTGCCAGCTCGCCGGGACAGGGGGGCAATCAGCCCCAGCATTTT
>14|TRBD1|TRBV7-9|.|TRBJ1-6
CASSPTGKSSPLHF
TGTGCCAGCAGCCCGACAGGGAAGTCTTCACCCCTCCACTTT
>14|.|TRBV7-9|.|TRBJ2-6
CASSSVGGANVLTF
TGTGCCAGCAGTTCCGTCGGTGGGGCCAACGTCCTGACTTTC
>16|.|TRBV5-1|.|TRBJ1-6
CASRPSGTAYNSPLHF
TGCGCCAGCAGACCCTCTGGCACAGCCTATAATTCACCCCTCCACTTT